Below are 3 T cell receptor beta chains sequenced from a single sample in a study of CD8+ T cells in alopecia areata. Extraction of RNA preceded its reverse transcription into cDNA, which served as the sequencing template. Some clones are missing from TCRdb's copy, which holds only in-frame ones; the method was immunoSEQ multiplex PCR. The sample has about 150,000 clones; roughly 62% are singletons. Sequences were derived from CD4+ T cells sorted from blood, sampled at week 0. These receptors were obtained from a human donor with alopecia areata.

This chain links TRBV29-1 with TRBJ2-3; D call uncertain. Germline values: CDR1 SQVTM, CDR2 ANQGSEA. The CDR3 extends over 12 amino acids. For the CDR3, the DNA is TGCATGGCAGCTGATAACGCAGATACGCAGTATTTT. Translating gives CMAADNADTQYF.

The rearrangement uses TRBV25-1 and TRBJ1-2; D unresolved. CDR1 is MGHDK, CDR2 SYGVNS, per germline. This CDR3 is 13 amino acids long. The V gene lost 7 bases and the J gene lost 7 bases, with 16 bases spanning the gap. The CDR3 DNA reads as TGTGCCAGCACCCGGACGGGTGAAATTGGCTACACCTTC. Amino acid sequence: CASTRTGEIGYTF.

This clone was recorded a few times. The rearrangement uses TRBV2 and TRBJ2-3; D is ambiguous. Germline V gene sequence: CDR1 SNHLY, CDR2 FYNNEI. This CDR3 has 14 residues. V lost 6 bases and J lost 0, with 10 bases in between. CDR3 protein: CASSTSLSTDTQYF. The CDR3 region has the DNA TGTGCCAGCAGCACCTCCCTTAGCACAGATACGCAGTATTTT.